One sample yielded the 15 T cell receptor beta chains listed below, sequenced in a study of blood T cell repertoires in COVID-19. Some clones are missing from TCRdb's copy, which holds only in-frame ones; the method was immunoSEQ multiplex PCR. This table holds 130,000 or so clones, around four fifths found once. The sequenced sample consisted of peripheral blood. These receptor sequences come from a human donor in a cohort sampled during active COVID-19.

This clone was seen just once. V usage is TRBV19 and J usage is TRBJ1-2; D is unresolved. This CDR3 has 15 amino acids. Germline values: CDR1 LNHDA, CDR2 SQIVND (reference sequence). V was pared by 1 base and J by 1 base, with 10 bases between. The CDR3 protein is CASSIGQILNYGYTF. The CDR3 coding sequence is TGTGCCAGTAGTATAGGGCAGATCCTTAACTATGGCTACACCTTC.

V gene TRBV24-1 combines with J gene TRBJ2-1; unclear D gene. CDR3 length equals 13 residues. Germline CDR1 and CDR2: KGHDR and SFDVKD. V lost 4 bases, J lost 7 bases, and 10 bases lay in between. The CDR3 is CATSDVFRNEQFF. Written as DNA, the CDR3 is TGTGCCACCAGTGACGTTTTCAGAAATGAGCAGTTCTTC.

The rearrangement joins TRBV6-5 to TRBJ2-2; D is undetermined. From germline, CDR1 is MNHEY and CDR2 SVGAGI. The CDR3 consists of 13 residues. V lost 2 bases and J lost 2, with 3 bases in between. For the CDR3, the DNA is TGTGCCAGCAGTTACCCTAACACCGGGGAGCTGTTTTTT. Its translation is CASSYPNTGELFF.

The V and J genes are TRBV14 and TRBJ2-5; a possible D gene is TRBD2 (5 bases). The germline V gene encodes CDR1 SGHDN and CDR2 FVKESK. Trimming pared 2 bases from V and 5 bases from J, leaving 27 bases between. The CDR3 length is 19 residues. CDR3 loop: CASSQWTSGPTRLGETQYF. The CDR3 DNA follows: TGTGCCAGCAGCCAATGGACGTCCGGGCCTACTAGGTTAGGGGAGACCCAGTACTTC.

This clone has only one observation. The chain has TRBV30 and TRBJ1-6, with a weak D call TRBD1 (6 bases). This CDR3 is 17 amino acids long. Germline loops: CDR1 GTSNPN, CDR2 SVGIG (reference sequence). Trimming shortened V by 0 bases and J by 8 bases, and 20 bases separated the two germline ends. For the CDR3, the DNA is TGTGCCTGGAGTGTGGGGAACAGGGACCTTTTGGATTCACCCCTCCACTTT. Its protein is CAWSVGNRDLLDSPLHF.

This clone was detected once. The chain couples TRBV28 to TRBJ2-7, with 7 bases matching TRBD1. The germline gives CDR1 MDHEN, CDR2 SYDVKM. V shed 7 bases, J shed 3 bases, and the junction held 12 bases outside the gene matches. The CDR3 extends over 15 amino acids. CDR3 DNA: TGTGCCAGCACATTAGGGGGCGCGGATGGCTACGAGCAGTACTTC. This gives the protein CASTLGGADGYEQYF. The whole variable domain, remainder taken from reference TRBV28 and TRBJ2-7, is DVKVTQSSRYLVKRTGEKVFLECVQDMDHENMFWYRQDPGLGLRLIYFSYDVKMKEKGDIPEGYSVSREKKERFSLILESASTNQTSMYLCASTLGGADGYEQYFGPGTRLTVT.

The CDR3 sequence: CATTSTTSVPGELFF. DNA of the CDR3: TGTGCCACCACCTCAACGACTAGCGTCCCCGGGGAGCTGTTTTTT. The rearrangement uses TRBV15 and TRBJ2-2, with 8 nucleotides matching TRBD2. J gave up 6 bases and V 7 bases, and 10 bases lay outside the gene matches. Germline values: CDR1 LNHNV, CDR2 YYDKDF (reference sequence). This CDR3 comprises 15 residues.

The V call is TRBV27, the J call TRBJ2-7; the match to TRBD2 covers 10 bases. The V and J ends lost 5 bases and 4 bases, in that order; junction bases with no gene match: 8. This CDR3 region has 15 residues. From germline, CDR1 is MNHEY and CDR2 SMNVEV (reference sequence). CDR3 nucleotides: TGTGCCAGCAGTCCAACTAGGACTAGCGGTTACGAGCAGTACTTC. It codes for CASSPTRTSGYEQYF.

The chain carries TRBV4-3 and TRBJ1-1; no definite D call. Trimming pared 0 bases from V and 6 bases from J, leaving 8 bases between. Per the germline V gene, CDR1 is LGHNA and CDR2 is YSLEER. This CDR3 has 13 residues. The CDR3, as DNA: TGCGCCAGCAGCCAAGATCATAGAGCTGAAGCTTTCTTT. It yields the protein CASSQDHRAEAFF.

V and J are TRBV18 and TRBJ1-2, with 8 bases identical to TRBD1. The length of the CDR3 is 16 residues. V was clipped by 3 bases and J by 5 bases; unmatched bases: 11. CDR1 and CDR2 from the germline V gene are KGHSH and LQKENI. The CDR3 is CASSPRTGLDSYGYTF. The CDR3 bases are TGTGCCAGCTCACCTCGGACAGGGCTGGATTCTTATGGCTACACCTTC.

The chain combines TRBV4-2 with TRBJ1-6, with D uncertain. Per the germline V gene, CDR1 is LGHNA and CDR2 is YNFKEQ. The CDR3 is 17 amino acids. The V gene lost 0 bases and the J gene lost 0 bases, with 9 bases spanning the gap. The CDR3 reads CASSQDVFSSYNSPLHF. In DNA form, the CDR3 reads TGTGCCAGCAGCCAAGATGTCTTCAGCTCCTATAATTCACCCCTCCACTTT.

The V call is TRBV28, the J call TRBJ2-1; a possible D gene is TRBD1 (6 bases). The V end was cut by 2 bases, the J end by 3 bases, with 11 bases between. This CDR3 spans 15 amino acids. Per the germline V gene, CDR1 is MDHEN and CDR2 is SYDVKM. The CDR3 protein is CASSLGGPRYNEQFF. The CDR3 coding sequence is TGTGCCAGCAGTTTAGGGGGCCCCCGCTACAATGAGCAGTTCTTC.

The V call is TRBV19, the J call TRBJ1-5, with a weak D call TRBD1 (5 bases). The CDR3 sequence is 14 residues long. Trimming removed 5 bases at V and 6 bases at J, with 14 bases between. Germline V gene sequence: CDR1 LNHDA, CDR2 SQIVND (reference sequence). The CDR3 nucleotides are TGTGCCAGTAGTTGGTCAGGGCAGGGTCAGCCCCAGCATTTT. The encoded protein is CASSWSGQGQPQHF.

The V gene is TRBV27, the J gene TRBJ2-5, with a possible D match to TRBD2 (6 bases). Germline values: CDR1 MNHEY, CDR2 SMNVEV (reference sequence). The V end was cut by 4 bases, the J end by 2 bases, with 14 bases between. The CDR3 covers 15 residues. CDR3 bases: TGTGCCAGCAGTTGCTTCTTAGCGGCTCAAGAGACCCAGTACTTC. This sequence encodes CASSCFLAAQETQYF.

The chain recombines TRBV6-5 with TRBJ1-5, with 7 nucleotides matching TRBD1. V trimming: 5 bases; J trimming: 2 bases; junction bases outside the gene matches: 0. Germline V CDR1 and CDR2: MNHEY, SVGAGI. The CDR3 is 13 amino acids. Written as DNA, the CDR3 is TGTGCCAGCAGTACAGGGGGCAATCAGCCCCAGCATTTT. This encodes CASSTGGNQPQHF.